Sequencing of this T cell receptor beta chain was carried out in a study of blood T cell repertoires in COVID-19 (dated by TCRdb to the early 2020s). Turning to the overall study: Samples covering the acute and convalescent phases of COVID-19 were provided by collaborators in the United States, Italy and Spain. The samples were drawn from the first 160 participants of the ongoing ImmuneRACE study and from 1,254 subjects provided by 6 global collaborators. Sample metadata almost always included a de-identified subject ID, COVID-19 status, age in years and sex. Deeply sampled blood TCRbeta repertoires from subjects exposed to, actively infected with, or recovered from COVID-19 were included in the dataset. A freely available public database, intended as a resource for researchers studying the immune response to SARS-CoV-2, is where the repertoires were released. Where available, HLA class I and class II types were taken from metadata supplied by the sample provider and were not determined by assay-based typing. The prospective study material was composed of cDNA or gDNA derived from T cells, B-cell-depleted T cells, or PBMCs. On the study overall, not on this receptor specifically: The amount of clinical and demographic metadata varied by source and participant and was provided uncurated.

TCRbeta CDR3 regions were amplified from genomic DNA using the immunoSEQ Assay, a bias-controlled multiplex PCR. Processing in the source paper ran as follows. The number of nucleated cells in each sample was estimated from the amplification of reference gene primers within the assay. Sequence reads were collapsed and filtered to measure the absolute abundance of every unique TCRbeta CDR3 rearrangement. For each sample, productive Simpson clonality was calculated as the square root of Simpson's diversity index across productive rearrangements. The table was pulled from immuneACCESS by TCRdb, which kept in-frame rearrangements only. Such tables lose some clones; where checked, under half of the loss comes from unresolved V genes, and the rest has no known cause. V and J calls and clone size come straight from that table; D and trimming were deduced from the DNA. Across this sample there are 12,000 or so clones, with 90% seen only once. The ten largest clones represent approximately 13% of the sample.

As regards this clone: No cognate antigen has been identified for it. There are no base qualities to consult, and no much larger clone falls within one base.

Each collaborating institution followed its own protocols to collect whole blood in K2EDTA tubes. For TCRbeta analysis, collaborators shipped samples in one of three forms: frozen whole blood, isolated PBMCs, or DNA extracted from either of those sample types. The CDR3 measures 15 amino acids from cysteine to phenylalanine. Here the CDR3 DNA is all that survives: 45 bases in frame from base 1. V is cut back by 4 bases and J by 14 bases, with 15 bases in the junction unmatched. CDR1 is given as SEHNR and CDR2 as FQNEAQ, both from the germline V gene (reference sequence). This TCR came from a man aged 65 to 85 with active COVID-19. The chain is assembled from TRBV7-9 and TRBJ1-5, and 9 junctional nucleotides match TRBD1. The specimen sequenced was peripheral blood. The CDR3 region: CASSSPGQGGGNEHF. The DNA reads TGTGCCAGCAGCTCACCGGGACAGGGTGGGGGTAACGAGCATTTT.